This TCR beta chain derives from a study of shared clonotypes between healthy human individuals. Data came from immunoSEQ multiplex PCR; TCRdb stores just in-frame clones and leaves some out. The repertoire has about 960,000 clones, about three quarters of them found once; the top ten carry over 1.3%. A remark on this clone: Its antigen is not known.

Study outcomes and limitations: Across subsets, estimated richness was generally greater for naive than for memory populations.

The sequence derives from a man between 18 and 35 years old in good health. Sequenced input: memory CD4+ T cells sorted from blood. The subset is: CD45RA-negative fraction.

CDR3 residues: CASSSGTPEAFF. Written as DNA, the CDR3 is TGTGCCAGCAGTTCCGGGACTCCTGAAGCTTTCTTT. The rearrangement joins TRBV7-2 to TRBJ1-1; tentative D call: TRBD1 (5 bases). V lost 6 bases, J lost 6 bases, and 11 bases lay in between. CDR3 length: 12 residues. Germline CDR1 is SGHTA and CDR2 is FQGNSA.